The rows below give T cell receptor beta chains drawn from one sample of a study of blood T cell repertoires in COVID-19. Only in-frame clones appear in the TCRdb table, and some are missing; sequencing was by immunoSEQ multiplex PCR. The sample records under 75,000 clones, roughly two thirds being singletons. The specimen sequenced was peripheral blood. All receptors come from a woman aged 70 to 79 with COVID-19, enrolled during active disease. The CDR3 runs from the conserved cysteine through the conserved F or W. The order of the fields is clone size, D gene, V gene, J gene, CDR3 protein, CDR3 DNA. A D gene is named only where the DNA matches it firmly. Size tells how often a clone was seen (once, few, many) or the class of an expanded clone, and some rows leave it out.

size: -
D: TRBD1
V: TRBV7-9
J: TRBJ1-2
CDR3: CASSSGTGTYNYGYTF
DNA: TGTGCCAGCAGCTCCGGGACAGGCACCTATAACTATGGCTACACCTTC

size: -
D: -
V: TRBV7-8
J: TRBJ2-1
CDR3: CASSQTGSTYNEQFF
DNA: TGTGCCAGCAGCCAGACAGGCAGCACCTACAATGAGCAGTTCTTC

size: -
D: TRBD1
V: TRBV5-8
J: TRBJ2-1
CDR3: CASSALLGQGAGNEQFF
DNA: TGTGCCAGCAGCGCCCTCTTAGGACAGGGGGCGGGCAATGAGCAGTTCTTC

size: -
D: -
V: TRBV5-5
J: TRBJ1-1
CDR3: CASSLQGPGVEAFF
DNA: TGTGCCAGCAGCTTGCAGGGCCCGGGTGTTGAAGCTTTCTTT

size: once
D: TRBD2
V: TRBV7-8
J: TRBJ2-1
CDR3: CASTPRRGLAGYNEQFF
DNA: TGTGCCAGCACCCCACGGCGGGGACTAGCGGGTTACAATGAGCAGTTCTTC

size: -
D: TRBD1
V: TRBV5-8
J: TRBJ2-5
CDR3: CASSWTGGKTQYF
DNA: TGTGCCAGCAGCTGGACAGGGGGAAAGACCCAGTACTTC

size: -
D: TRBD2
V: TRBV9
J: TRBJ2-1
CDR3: CASSTPLAGGSSYNEQFF
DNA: TGTGCCAGCAGCACCCCGCTAGCGGGAGGGAGCTCCTACAATGAGCAGTTCTTC

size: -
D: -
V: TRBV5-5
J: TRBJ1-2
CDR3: CASSPVIGVGGYTF
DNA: TGTGCCAGCAGCCCAGTTATCGGGGTAGGGGGCTACACCTTC

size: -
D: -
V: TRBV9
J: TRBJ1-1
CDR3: CASSVDALMNTEAFF
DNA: TGTGCCAGCAGCGTAGATGCACTGATGAACACTGAAGCTTTCTTT

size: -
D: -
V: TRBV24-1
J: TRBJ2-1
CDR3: CATSDFWTNGEQFF
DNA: TGTGCCACCAGTGATTTCTGGACAAACGGTGAGCAGTTCTTC

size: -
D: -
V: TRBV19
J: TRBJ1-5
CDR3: CASSLGGFGNQPQHF
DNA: TGTGCCAGTAGCCTTGGGGGGTTTGGCAATCAGCCCCAGCATTTT

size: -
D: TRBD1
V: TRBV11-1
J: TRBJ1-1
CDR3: CASSTGQINTEAFF
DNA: TGTGCCAGCAGCACGGGACAGATTAACACTGAAGCTTTCTTT

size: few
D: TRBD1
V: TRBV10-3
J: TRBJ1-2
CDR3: CAISEPGTVQDGYTF
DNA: TGTGCCATCAGTGAGCCGGGGACAGTCCAGGATGGCTACACCTTC